A selection of T cell receptor beta chains follows, all from one sample in a study of breast tumors, draining lymph nodes, adjacent tissues. TCRdb redid the calling of the multiplex PCR reads with MiXCR, one entry per CDR3 protein. The sample includes 150,000 to 200,000 distinct CDR3 sequences, about 30% of them seen just once. Sequences were obtained from axillary lymph node tissue. All receptors derive from a female donor with breast cancer. Some clones in this sample may be carry-over from other donors' samples. CDR3s include the opening cysteine and the closing phenylalanine or tryptophan.

V gene: TRBV3-1; CDR3 protein: CASSHRDRGTQYF
V gene: TRBV6-1; CDR3 protein: CVAQRGRFYDEQFF
V gene: TRBV18; CDR3 protein: CASSPHRVGGEKLFF
V gene: TRBV20-1; CDR3 protein: CSARRPDREESYTF
V gene: TRBV27; CDR3 protein: CASSLSSRFGTDTQYF
V gene: TRBV19; CDR3 protein: CASRSLTGSGQPQHF
V gene: TRBV18; CDR3 protein: CASSPTESTGELFF
V gene: TRBV5-5; CDR3 protein: CASSLGAGIGATQETQYF
V gene: TRBV25-1; CDR3 protein: CASLAGTGAQNEQFF
V gene: TRBV4-3; CDR3 protein: CASSQDAESSYNEQFF
V gene: TRBV11-2; CDR3 protein: CASSLDGLAGFSYNEQFF
V gene: TRBV20-1; CDR3 protein: CSAKTDNYGYTF
V gene: TRBV6-2/TRBV6-3; CDR3 protein: CASSSRQGAKEQYF
V gene: TRBV24-1; CDR3 protein: CATSPANVPYNEQFF
V gene: TRBV7-9; CDR3 protein: CATGLAGMSYEQYF
V gene: TRBV27; CDR3 protein: CASSLWGPAREKLFF
V gene: TRBV30; CDR3 protein: CAWRRTLGTRNYGYTF
V gene: TRBV30; CDR3 protein: CAWRRNQGTEAFF
V gene: TRBV30; CDR3 protein: CAWRVRMTGMNTEAFF
V gene: TRBV2; CDR3 protein: CASSDLVNSSLHF
V gene: TRBV7-2; CDR3 protein: CASGLYPCSGANVLTF
V gene: TRBV30; CDR3 protein: CACDRGNYGYTF
V gene: TRBV28; CDR3 protein: CASRMGPRGRSAQYF
V gene: TRBV2; CDR3 protein: CASTQLVGGSPLHF
V gene: TRBV12-5; CDR3 protein: CASGLAEGRGETQYF
V gene: TRBV19; CDR3 protein: CASRPGQGPYEQYF
V gene: TRBV7-9; CDR3 protein: CASSPPRGRDEGYTF
V gene: TRBV5-1; CDR3 protein: CASSQDTDNEQFF
V gene: TRBV11-2; CDR3 protein: CASSPRSGALAGELFF
V gene: TRBV5-1; CDR3 protein: CASSSQGSGGNNEQFF
V gene: TRBV4-3; CDR3 protein: CASSIGSGAGGHNEQFF
V gene: TRBV3-1; CDR3 protein: CASSHAQGTGYGYTF